Listed here are 13 T cell receptor beta chains from one sample, sequenced in a study of regulatory T cells in long-lasting Graves disease. Described time point: newly diagnosed GD, antithyroid drugs for less than 3 months. RNA from PBMCs was the source of the TCR library. The authors built TCR beta libraries using iRepertoire HTBI primers and Arm-PCR of CDR3 regions. TCRdb reprocessed the multiplex PCR reads via MiXCR and lists one record per CDR3 protein. Of a few hundred thousand distinct CDR3 sequences detected, approximately 16% appear once; the ten largest clones hold around 27%. These records were also assigned to another study, of T cells in Graves' hyperthyroidism and ophthalmopathy.

This sample comprised peripheral blood mononuclear cells (PBMCs), obtained at new diagnosis, from a patient treated with antithyroid drugs. These receptors came from a man aged 35 to 55 with Graves disease.

Many counts were recorded for this clonotype. V and J are TRBV28 and TRBJ1-4; D gene unclear. CDR3 length equals 14 residues. V lost 8 bases and J lost 7, with 17 bases in between. Germline V gene lookup returns CDR1 MDHEN and CDR2 SYDVKM. The CDR3, as DNA: TGTGCCAGCGCCGCCTTCAGATTAGCTGAAAAACTGTTTTTT. This codes for CASAAFRLAEKLFF.

This clonotype has at least ten counts. This is likely an artifact of a read error, given a far larger clone one base away. The rearrangement uses TRBV28 and TRBJ2-5; D gene unclear. CDR3 size: 17 residues. V shed 2 bases and J shed 11 bases, with 27 bases lying between them. Germline loops: CDR1 MDHEN, CDR2 SYDVKM. The CDR3 region is CASSLPLWLSSYNEQYF. The CDR3 DNA follows: TGTGCCAGCAGTTTACCTCTTTGGCTAAGCTCCTACAATGAGCAGTACTTC.

J is TRBJ1-6 and V is TRBV4-3; D gene uncertain. The CDR3 covers 16 residues. The germline V gene has CDR1 LGHNA and CDR2 YSLEER. V lost 2 bases and J 0 bases, leaving 8 bases between the germline ends. The CDR3 loop reads CASSQRLGSYNSPLHF. The CDR3 DNA sequence: TGCGCCAGCAGCCAACGGTTGGGCTCCTATAATTCACCCCTCCACTTT.

As concerns this clonotype: A read error may explain this, as a much larger clone is one base away. V usage is TRBV11-1 and J usage is TRBJ2-5, with D perhaps matching TRBD1 (6 bases). The CDR3 has 14 residues. CDR1 SGHAT and CDR2 FQDESV come from the germline V gene (reference sequence). The CDR3 DNA reads as TGTGCCAGCAGCTTAGATACCAGGGGAGAGACCCAGCACTTC. Protein: CASSLDTRGETQHF.

This clonotype has at least ten counts. This chain joins TRBV11-1 and TRBJ2-5; 7 positions match TRBD1. J gave up 0 bases and V 5 bases, and 12 bases lay outside the gene matches. Germline CDR1 reads SGHAT; CDR2 reads FQDESV (reference sequence). The length of the CDR3 is 17 residues. The CDR3 loop reads CASSLRARQGHQETQYF. The CDR3 region has the DNA TGTGCCAGCAGCCTACGAGCCAGACAGGGCCACCAAGAGACCCAGTACTTC.

The gene calls are TRBV30 and TRBJ2-3, with D possibly being TRBD1 (5 bases). V was cut by 5 bases and J by 1 base, with 19 bases left in between. Germline V gene lookup returns CDR1 GTSNPN and CDR2 SVGIG (reference sequence). The CDR3 is made up of 16 amino acids. CDR3 sequence: CAWGPTWGRGTDTQYF. The CDR3 DNA is TGTGCCTGGGGCCCGACTTGGGGCCGGGGCACAGATACGCAGTATTTT.

This CDR3 reads CASASVMRLSYEQYF. Written as DNA, the CDR3 is TGTGCTAGTGCCTCCGTAATGAGACTCTCCTACGAGCAGTACTTC. The V call is TRBV12-5, the J call TRBJ2-7; D is unclear. Deletions cut 7 bases from V and 0 bases from J, with 16 bases between. CDR1 is LGHNT, CDR2 FRNRAP, per germline. CDR3 length equals 15 residues.

The V call is TRBV7-2, the J call TRBJ2-3; D not resolved. The CDR3 totals 14 residues. Germline CDR1 and CDR2: SGHTA and FQGNSA. Trimming cost V 2 bases and J 4 bases, with 10 bases left between them. This chain's CDR3 is CASSLSRVADTQYF. For the CDR3, the DNA is TGTGCCAGCAGCTTATCAAGGGTCGCAGATACGCAGTATTTT.

This clonotype was found many times. This rearrangement joins TRBV7-2 to TRBJ1-3; D remains unclear. Germline V CDR1 and CDR2: SGHTA, FQGNSA. The germline V and J ends were trimmed by 6 bases and 0 bases, with 12 bases remaining between them. This CDR3 comprises 15 residues. Written as DNA, the CDR3 is TGTGCCAGCAGTTGGGCCAGCAACTCTGGAAACACCATATATTTT. This sequence encodes CASSWASNSGNTIYF.

The gene calls are TRBV19 and TRBJ1-2; D remains ambiguous. Germline CDR1 LNHDA, CDR2 SQIVND (reference sequence). V shed 5 bases and J shed 0 bases, with 16 bases lying between them. This CDR3 is built from 16 residues. The CDR3 is CASSSLAAEPNYGYTF. CDR3 nucleotide sequence: TGTGCCAGTAGTTCGTTGGCGGCAGAACCTAACTATGGCTACACCTTC.

The chain combines TRBV6-5 with TRBJ1-6, with 8 bases identical to TRBD1. V gave up 2 bases and J gave up 9 bases; unmatched junction bases: 9. The CDR3 spans 16 residues. Germline V gene lookup returns CDR1 MNHEY and CDR2 SVGAGI. For the CDR3, the DNA is TGTGCCAGCAGTTACGGACCGGACAGGGAGTCTTCACCCCTCCACTTT. This sequence encodes CASSYGPDRESSPLHF.

Many counts were recorded for this clonotype. V and J are TRBV5-1 and TRBJ2-1, with D perhaps matching TRBD2 (5 bases). Looked up from germline, CDR1 is SGHRS and CDR2 is YFSETQ. CDR3 length: 14 amino acids. The V gene lost 1 base and the J gene lost 6 bases, with 11 bases spanning the gap. CDR3 region: CASSLPTSRNEQFF. The CDR3 region has the DNA TGCGCCAGCAGCTTGCCTACTAGTCGCAATGAGCAGTTCTTC.

Many counts were recorded for this clonotype. The rearrangement joins TRBV3-1 to TRBJ2-7; D remains ambiguous. The germline V gene encodes CDR1 LGHDT and CDR2 YNNKEL (reference sequence). V was cut by 1 base and J by 0 bases, with 16 bases left in between. The CDR3 extends over 17 amino acids. The CDR3 here is CASSQAILYDNSYEQYF. CDR3 sequence (DNA): TGTGCCAGCAGCCAAGCGATTCTGTACGATAACTCCTACGAGCAGTACTTC.